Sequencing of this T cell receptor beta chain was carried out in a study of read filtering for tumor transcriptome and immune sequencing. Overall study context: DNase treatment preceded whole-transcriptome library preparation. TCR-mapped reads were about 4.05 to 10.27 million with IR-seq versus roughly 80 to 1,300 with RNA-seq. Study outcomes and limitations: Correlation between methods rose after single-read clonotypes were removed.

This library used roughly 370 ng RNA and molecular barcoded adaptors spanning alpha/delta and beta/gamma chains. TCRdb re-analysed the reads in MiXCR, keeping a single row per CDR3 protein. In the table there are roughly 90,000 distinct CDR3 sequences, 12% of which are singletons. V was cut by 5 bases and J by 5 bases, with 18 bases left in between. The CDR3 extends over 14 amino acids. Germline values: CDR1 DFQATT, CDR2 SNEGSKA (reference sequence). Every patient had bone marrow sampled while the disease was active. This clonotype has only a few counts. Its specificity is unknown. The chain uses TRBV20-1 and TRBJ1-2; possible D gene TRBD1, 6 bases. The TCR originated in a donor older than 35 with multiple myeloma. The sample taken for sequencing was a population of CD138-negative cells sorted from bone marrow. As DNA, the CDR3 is TGCAGTGCTTCGTCAGACAGGAAGGAATATGGCTACACCTTC. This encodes CSASSDRKEYGYTF.